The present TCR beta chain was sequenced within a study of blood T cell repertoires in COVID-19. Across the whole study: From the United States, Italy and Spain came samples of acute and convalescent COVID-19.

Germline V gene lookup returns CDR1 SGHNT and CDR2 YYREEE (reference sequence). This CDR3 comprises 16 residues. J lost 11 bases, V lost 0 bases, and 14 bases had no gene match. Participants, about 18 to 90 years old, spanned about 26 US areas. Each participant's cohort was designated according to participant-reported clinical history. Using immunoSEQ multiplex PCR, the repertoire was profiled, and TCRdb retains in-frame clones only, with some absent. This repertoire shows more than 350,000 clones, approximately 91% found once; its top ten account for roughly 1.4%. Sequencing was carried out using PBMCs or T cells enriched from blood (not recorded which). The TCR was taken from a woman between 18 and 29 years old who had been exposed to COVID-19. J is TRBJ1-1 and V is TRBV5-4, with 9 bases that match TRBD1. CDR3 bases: TGTGCCAGCAGCTTGGCTGGGGGACAGGGTATTGCCGGGGCTTTCTTT. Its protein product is CASSLAGGQGIAGAFF.